The rows below give T cell receptor beta chains drawn from one sample of a study of blood T cell repertoires in COVID-19. Libraries were prepared by immunoSEQ multiplex PCR; TCRdb keeps only in-frame clonotypes and omits some of them. In the table there are about 190,000 clones, about 81% of which are singletons. Sequenced material: peripheral blood. The receptors were gathered from a woman of 80 years or more with COVID-19, enrolled during active disease. Both conserved end residues are part of each CDR3. D genes are given only for firm matches. Rows give clone size only sometimes, using once, few, many, or a class for an expanded clone.

abundance: -
j_gene: TRBJ1-5
v_gene: TRBV18
d_gene: -
CDR3nt: TGTGCCAGCTCACTTACTACAGGGACCCAGCATTTT
CDR3aa: CASSLTTGTQHF

abundance: -
j_gene: TRBJ2-3
v_gene: TRBV6-2/TRBV6-3
d_gene: -
CDR3nt: TGTGCCAGCAGTCAGTCAGATACGCAGTATTTT
CDR3aa: CASSQSDTQYF

abundance: -
j_gene: TRBJ2-3
v_gene: TRBV5-4
d_gene: TRBD1
CDR3nt: TGTGCCAGCAGCTCAGCGACAGGGGACACAGATACGCAGTATTTT
CDR3aa: CASSSATGDTDTQYF

abundance: -
j_gene: TRBJ2-7
v_gene: TRBV5-5
d_gene: TRBD2
CDR3nt: TGTGCCAGCAGCCTGCTACTAGCGCTCACCTACGAGCAGTACTTC
CDR3aa: CASSLLLALTYEQYF

abundance: -
j_gene: TRBJ1-2
v_gene: TRBV4-3
d_gene: -
CDR3nt: TGCGCCAGCAGCCGAAACGTCGCGTCTTCTAACTATGGCTACACCTTC
CDR3aa: CASSRNVASSNYGYTF

abundance: -
j_gene: TRBJ1-1
v_gene: TRBV14
d_gene: TRBD1
CDR3nt: TGTGCCAGCAGCCCCGGGACAGGGAACACTGAAGCTTTCTTT
CDR3aa: CASSPGTGNTEAFF

abundance: -
j_gene: TRBJ2-7
v_gene: TRBV5-1
d_gene: TRBD2
CDR3nt: TGCGCCAGCAGCTTGGGGACTAGCGGGAGTTACGAGCAGTACTTC
CDR3aa: CASSLGTSGSYEQYF

abundance: -
j_gene: TRBJ1-1
v_gene: TRBV12-3/TRBV12-4
d_gene: -
CDR3nt: TGTGCCAGCAGTTTCGGGGGTGGAACTGAAGCTTTCTTT
CDR3aa: CASSFGGGTEAFF

abundance: -
j_gene: TRBJ2-2
v_gene: TRBV6-5
d_gene: TRBD1
CDR3nt: TGTGCCAGCAGGGCTAGGGGGCGCGCCGGGGAGCTGTTTTTT
CDR3aa: CASRARGRAGELFF

abundance: -
j_gene: TRBJ2-1
v_gene: TRBV27
d_gene: -
CDR3nt: TGTGCCAGCAGTTTCAAGGGAGCACCCTACAATGAGCAGTTCTTC
CDR3aa: CASSFKGAPYNEQFF

abundance: -
j_gene: TRBJ1-5
v_gene: TRBV28
d_gene: TRBD1
CDR3nt: TGTGCCAGCAGTTTCGACAGGGCCGTTGTAGCGCCCCAGCATTTT
CDR3aa: CASSFDRAVVAPQHF

abundance: few
j_gene: TRBJ2-7
v_gene: TRBV4-1
d_gene: -
CDR3nt: TGCGCCAGCAGCCAAGACCCCAGGGGTAGTCCCCCCTACGAGCAGTACTTC
CDR3aa: CASSQDPRGSPPYEQYF

abundance: -
j_gene: TRBJ2-3
v_gene: TRBV19
d_gene: TRBD2
CDR3nt: TGTGCCAGTAGTAGGGGGACTAGCGGCCTCCCAGATACGCAGTATTTT
CDR3aa: CASSRGTSGLPDTQYF

abundance: -
j_gene: TRBJ2-3
v_gene: TRBV28
d_gene: TRBD1
CDR3nt: TGTGCCAGCAGTTTTTTGGACAGGGGAAGCACAGATACGCAGTATTTT
CDR3aa: CASSFLDRGSTDTQYF

abundance: few
j_gene: TRBJ1-6
v_gene: TRBV7-3
d_gene: TRBD1
CDR3nt: TGTGCCAGCAGCTCGGGACAGGGCGGTTCACCCCTCCACTTT
CDR3aa: CASSSGQGGSPLHF

abundance: -
j_gene: TRBJ2-5
v_gene: TRBV5-1
d_gene: TRBD2
CDR3nt: TGCGCCAGCAGCTTTGACGGGAGGCAAGAGACCCAGTACTTC
CDR3aa: CASSFDGRQETQYF

abundance: -
j_gene: TRBJ2-5
v_gene: TRBV11-3
d_gene: TRBD2
CDR3nt: TGTGCCAGCAGCCCATCGGGACTAGCGGGAGGGCCAAAGGAGACCCAGTACTTC
CDR3aa: CASSPSGLAGGPKETQYF

abundance: -
j_gene: TRBJ2-3
v_gene: TRBV29-1
d_gene: -
CDR3nt: TGCAGCGTTGATAACAGGGCGGATACGCAGTATTTT
CDR3aa: CSVDNRADTQYF

abundance: -
j_gene: TRBJ2-7
v_gene: TRBV27
d_gene: TRBD1
CDR3nt: TGTGCCAGCAGTTCCGGGACAGGGGGCTACGAGCAGTACTTC
CDR3aa: CASSSGTGGYEQYF

abundance: -
j_gene: TRBJ2-3
v_gene: TRBV6-5
d_gene: TRBD2
CDR3nt: TGTGCCAGCAGTTACTCGTACGGGGGGAGCACAGATACGCAGTATTTT
CDR3aa: CASSYSYGGSTDTQYF

abundance: -
j_gene: TRBJ2-7
v_gene: TRBV3-1/TRBV3-2
d_gene: -
CDR3nt: TGTGCCAGCAGCCAGTCGGGAACATTCTCCTACGAGCAGTACTTC
CDR3aa: CASSQSGTFSYEQYF

abundance: -
j_gene: TRBJ2-5
v_gene: TRBV3-1/TRBV3-2
d_gene: -
CDR3nt: TGTGCCAGCAGCCAAGATCCCAGTCAGACCCAGTACTTC
CDR3aa: CASSQDPSQTQYF

abundance: -
j_gene: TRBJ1-5
v_gene: TRBV20-1
d_gene: -
CDR3nt: TGCAGTGCTAGTGTGGGACAACTGAGCAATCAGCCCCAGCATTTT
CDR3aa: CSASVGQLSNQPQHF

abundance: -
j_gene: TRBJ1-2
v_gene: TRBV28
d_gene: TRBD1
CDR3nt: TGTGCCAGCAGTCTCCGGGACAGAAGCTACACCTTC
CDR3aa: CASSLRDRSYTF

abundance: -
j_gene: TRBJ2-2
v_gene: TRBV7-8
d_gene: -
CDR3nt: TGTGCCAGCAGCTTAGCAGCTAGCTCCGGGGAGCTGTTTTTT
CDR3aa: CASSLAASSGELFF

abundance: -
j_gene: TRBJ2-1
v_gene: TRBV15
d_gene: -
CDR3nt: TGTGCCACCAGCGGGGGGGCAGGACGGCCGAATGAGCAGTTCTTC
CDR3aa: CATSGGAGRPNEQFF

abundance: -
j_gene: TRBJ1-5
v_gene: TRBV7-2
d_gene: TRBD1
CDR3nt: TGTGCCAGCAGCGGAGACAGGGGAGGTTATATGGGCAATCAGCCCCAGCATTTT
CDR3aa: CASSGDRGGYMGNQPQHF

abundance: once
j_gene: TRBJ2-1
v_gene: TRBV4-3
d_gene: -
CDR3nt: TGCGCCAGCAGCCAAGATTTTCAGGGGCTTCACTCCTACAATGAGCAGTTCTTC
CDR3aa: CASSQDFQGLHSYNEQFF

abundance: few
j_gene: TRBJ2-7
v_gene: TRBV10-1
d_gene: TRBD2
CDR3nt: TGCGCCAGCAGTCTTCAGCGGGAGGAGATGTACGAGCAGTACTTC
CDR3aa: CASSLQREEMYEQYF

abundance: -
j_gene: TRBJ2-7
v_gene: TRBV2
d_gene: TRBD2
CDR3nt: TGTGCCAGCAGGATCCTAGCGGAAGCTAAAGAGCAGTACTTC
CDR3aa: CASRILAEAKEQYF

abundance: -
j_gene: TRBJ1-2
v_gene: TRBV9
d_gene: -
CDR3nt: TGTGCCAGCAGCGTCTCAGGGAGGATTTCTGGCTACACCTTC
CDR3aa: CASSVSGRISGYTF

abundance: few
j_gene: TRBJ1-1
v_gene: TRBV19
d_gene: -
CDR3nt: TGTGCCAGTAGTATATTAGCCGGGAACACTGAAGCTTTCTTT
CDR3aa: CASSILAGNTEAFF

abundance: -
j_gene: TRBJ1-1
v_gene: TRBV5-6
d_gene: TRBD1
CDR3nt: TGTGCCAGCAGCTTGGGGACAGGGGTGACTGAAGCTTTCTTT
CDR3aa: CASSLGTGVTEAFF

abundance: few
j_gene: TRBJ2-2
v_gene: TRBV5-1
d_gene: TRBD2
CDR3nt: TGCGCCAGCAGCTCCTCGGGGCGGGAGGGCTGGGAGCTGTTTTTT
CDR3aa: CASSSSGREGWELFF

abundance: many
j_gene: TRBJ1-6
v_gene: TRBV6-5
d_gene: -
CDR3nt: TGTGCCAGCAGGGCGGCGAGCTCCTATAATTCACCCCTCCACTTT
CDR3aa: CASRAASSYNSPLHF

abundance: once
j_gene: TRBJ1-1
v_gene: TRBV6-1
d_gene: -
CDR3nt: TGTGCCAGCAGTGAATGGGGGCGAGGAGGATACACTGAAGCTTTCTTT
CDR3aa: CASSEWGRGGYTEAFF

abundance: once
j_gene: TRBJ1-1
v_gene: TRBV30
d_gene: TRBD1
CDR3nt: TGTGCCTGGAGTCCCGGGACAGCGCATGAAGCTTTCTTT
CDR3aa: CAWSPGTAHEAFF

abundance: -
j_gene: TRBJ2-7
v_gene: TRBV4-1
d_gene: TRBD1
CDR3nt: TGCGCCAGCAGCCTACGACAGGGGGCCTACGAGCAGTACTTC
CDR3aa: CASSLRQGAYEQYF

abundance: -
j_gene: TRBJ1-2
v_gene: TRBV3-1/TRBV3-2
d_gene: -
CDR3nt: TGTGCCAGCAGCCAAGAGTTTCCCGGACAGAACTATGGCTACACCTTC
CDR3aa: CASSQEFPGQNYGYTF

abundance: once
j_gene: TRBJ2-1
v_gene: TRBV24-1
d_gene: TRBD2
CDR3nt: TGTGCCACCAGTGATTACCCGGGAGGAATCAATGAGCAGTTCTTC
CDR3aa: CATSDYPGGINEQFF

abundance: -
j_gene: TRBJ2-1
v_gene: TRBV2
d_gene: TRBD2
CDR3nt: TGTGCCAGCAGTGGGACTAGCGGGGGGGCGGCGGGTGAGCAGTTCTTC
CDR3aa: CASSGTSGGAAGEQFF

abundance: once
j_gene: TRBJ1-2
v_gene: TRBV11-1
d_gene: -
CDR3nt: TGTGCCAGCAGCTTGGGCAGGTCTAACTATGGCTACACCTTC
CDR3aa: CASSLGRSNYGYTF

abundance: -
j_gene: TRBJ1-2
v_gene: TRBV2
d_gene: TRBD1
CDR3nt: TGTGCCAGCAGCTCACAGGGGCTGGGCTATGGCTACACCTTC
CDR3aa: CASSSQGLGYGYTF

abundance: -
j_gene: TRBJ1-5
v_gene: TRBV6-2/TRBV6-3
d_gene: -
CDR3nt: TGTGCCAGCAGCCACCCCGACATTGGTAATCAGCCCCAGCATTTT
CDR3aa: CASSHPDIGNQPQHF

abundance: once
j_gene: TRBJ1-4
v_gene: TRBV11-1
d_gene: -
CDR3nt: TGTGCCAGCAGCCCCGAGCCATCCAGGGGAGAAAAACTGTTTTTT
CDR3aa: CASSPEPSRGEKLFF

abundance: -
j_gene: TRBJ2-5
v_gene: TRBV2
d_gene: -
CDR3nt: TGTGCCCGCACCCCCAGGGGACGGGAGACCCAGTACTTC
CDR3aa: CARTPRGRETQYF

abundance: -
j_gene: TRBJ2-7
v_gene: TRBV18
d_gene: TRBD2
CDR3nt: TGTGCCAGCTCAGCTAGCGGGGGGGTTAACTACGAGCAGTACTTC
CDR3aa: CASSASGGVNYEQYF

abundance: -
j_gene: TRBJ2-3
v_gene: TRBV27
d_gene: TRBD2
CDR3nt: TGTGCCAGCAGGCTCAAGAGCGGGAGCGGATATACGCAGTATTTT
CDR3aa: CASRLKSGSGYTQYF

abundance: -
j_gene: TRBJ2-2
v_gene: TRBV10-3
d_gene: -
CDR3nt: TGTGCCATCAGTGAGTCCAACAGGAACACCGGGGAGCTGTTTTTT
CDR3aa: CAISESNRNTGELFF

abundance: -
j_gene: TRBJ1-2
v_gene: TRBV6-6
d_gene: -
CDR3nt: TGTGCCACCACGCCCGGGGGATCGTGGGGCTACACCTTC
CDR3aa: CATTPGGSWGYTF

abundance: -
j_gene: TRBJ1-6
v_gene: TRBV2
d_gene: -
CDR3nt: TGTGCCAGCAGGGGGCTTAATTCACCCCTCCACTTT
CDR3aa: CASRGLNSPLHF